The rows below give T cell receptor beta chains drawn from one sample of a study of T cells in Graves' hyperthyroidism and ophthalmopathy. Each CDR3 protein gets one entry after TCRdb re-called the multiplex PCR reads with MiXCR. This sample has 250,000 or so distinct CDR3 sequences; 13% to 15% occur once, and the top ten carry approximately 12%. Sequencing was done on a sample of blood. The source of these receptors is a woman in her thirties or forties with Graves' hyperthyroidism that later progressed to Graves' ophthalmopathy. The CDR3 runs from the conserved cysteine through the conserved F or W. Each record gives: clone size, J gene, V gene, D gene, CDR3 protein, CDR3 DNA. The D gene is left open where the match is weak. Expanded clones get a size class; other rows say once, few or many, or leave the size out.

clone size: NA
J gene: TRBJ2-7
V gene: TRBV28
D gene: NA
CDR3 protein: CASSLGGGRSVWYEQYF
CDR3 DNA: TGTGCCAGCAGTTTAGGGGGCGGGAGATCTGTGTGGTACGAGCAGTACTTC

clone size: few
J gene: TRBJ2-1
V gene: TRBV15
D gene: TRBD2
CDR3 protein: CATSTSGRSSYNEQFF
CDR3 DNA: TGTGCCACCAGCACTAGCGGGAGGAGCTCCTACAATGAGCAGTTCTTC

clone size: NA
J gene: TRBJ2-3
V gene: TRBV20-1
D gene: NA
CDR3 protein: CSATDFFSYF
CDR3 DNA: TGCAGTGCTACTGACTTTTTTTCGTATTTT

clone size: once
J gene: TRBJ2-5
V gene: TRBV18
D gene: NA
CDR3 protein: CASSAIQETQYF
CDR3 DNA: TGTGCCAGCTCCGCAATACAAGAGACCCAGTACTTC

clone size: many
J gene: TRBJ2-2
V gene: TRBV2
D gene: NA
CDR3 protein: CASSDLALSGTGELFF
CDR3 DNA: TGTGCCAGCAGTGATCTAGCACTCTCGGGAACCGGGGAGCTGTTTTTT

clone size: few
J gene: TRBJ2-2
V gene: TRBV6-1
D gene: NA
CDR3 protein: CASSVGQSGELFF
CDR3 DNA: TGTGCCAGCAGTGTAGGGCAATCCGGGGAGCTGTTTTTT

clone size: few
J gene: TRBJ1-3
V gene: TRBV6-1
D gene: NA
CDR3 protein: CASSEGLIGNTIYF
CDR3 DNA: TGTGCCAGCAGTGAAGGGCTTATCGGAAACACCATATATTTT

clone size: many
J gene: TRBJ2-1
V gene: TRBV29-1
D gene: TRBD2
CDR3 protein: CSVAGLAGRGDEQFF
CDR3 DNA: TGCAGCGTCGCGGGACTAGCGGGGAGGGGTGATGAGCAGTTCTTC

clone size: NA
J gene: TRBJ1-1
V gene: TRBV28
D gene: NA
CDR3 protein: CASMGGVNTEAFF
CDR3 DNA: TGTGCCAGCATGGGAGGAGTGAACACTGAAGCTTTCTTT

clone size: many
J gene: TRBJ1-1
V gene: TRBV27
D gene: NA
CDR3 protein: CASSPITTTGMRAFF
CDR3 DNA: TGTGCCAGCAGTCCAATCACGACGACAGGAATGCGGGCTTTCTTT

clone size: many
J gene: TRBJ2-1
V gene: TRBV30
D gene: NA
CDR3 protein: CAWSANLPHNEQFF
CDR3 DNA: TGTGCCTGGAGTGCGAACCTTCCTCACAATGAGCAGTTCTTC

clone size: many
J gene: TRBJ1-4
V gene: TRBV7-2
D gene: TRBD1
CDR3 protein: CASSQDRATNEKLFF
CDR3 DNA: TGTGCCAGCAGCCAGGACAGGGCAACTAATGAAAAACTGTTTTTT

clone size: many
J gene: TRBJ2-5
V gene: TRBV7-9
D gene: NA
CDR3 protein: CASSPSVQETQYF
CDR3 DNA: TGTGCCAGCAGCCCCAGCGTCCAAGAGACCCAGTACTTC

clone size: many
J gene: TRBJ2-2
V gene: TRBV10-3
D gene: NA
CDR3 protein: CAISERGTKNTGELFF
CDR3 DNA: TGTGCCATCAGTGAGAGGGGGACCAAGAACACCGGGGAGCTGTTTTTT

clone size: many
J gene: TRBJ1-5
V gene: TRBV2
D gene: NA
CDR3 protein: CASRRVQNLNSNQPQHF
CDR3 DNA: TGTGCCAGTAGGAGAGTCCAGAACCTAAATAGCAATCAGCCCCAGCATTTT

clone size: few
J gene: TRBJ2-3
V gene: TRBV3-1
D gene: NA
CDR3 protein: CASSEPLGQRADTQYF
CDR3 DNA: TGTGCCAGCAGCGAACCCCTCGGACAGCGGGCAGATACGCAGTATTTT

clone size: many
J gene: TRBJ2-3
V gene: TRBV28
D gene: NA
CDR3 protein: CASSLEGGNTQYF
CDR3 DNA: TGTGCCAGCAGCTTAGAGGGGGGGAATACGCAGTATTTT

clone size: NA
J gene: TRBJ2-3
V gene: TRBV11-2
D gene: TRBD2
CDR3 protein: CASSSLSGRTGTDTQYF
CDR3 DNA: TGTGCCAGCAGCTCCCTTAGCGGGAGGACCGGCACAGATACGCAGTATTTT

clone size: NA
J gene: TRBJ1-1
V gene: TRBV28
D gene: NA
CDR3 protein: CASNLKRTRRAFF
CDR3 DNA: TGTGCCAGCAACCTAAAGAGGACGAGGCGAGCTTTCTTT

clone size: few
J gene: TRBJ1-1
V gene: TRBV7-6
D gene: NA
CDR3 protein: CASSLVEVMNTEAFF
CDR3 DNA: TGTGCCAGCAGCTTAGTGGAGGTCATGAACACTGAAGCTTTCTTT

clone size: many
J gene: TRBJ1-3
V gene: TRBV6-1
D gene: NA
CDR3 protein: CASSPGTDGNTIYF
CDR3 DNA: TGTGCCAGCAGCCCCGGGACCGACGGAAACACCATATATTTT

clone size: many
J gene: TRBJ2-1
V gene: TRBV7-6
D gene: TRBD2
CDR3 protein: CASSLRASGDSYNEQFF
CDR3 DNA: TGTGCCAGCAGCTTAAGGGCTAGCGGGGATTCCTACAATGAGCAGTTCTTC

clone size: few
J gene: TRBJ1-5
V gene: TRBV20-1
D gene: NA
CDR3 protein: CSARARFGRDHTNQPQHF
CDR3 DNA: TGCAGTGCTAGAGCTAGGTTTGGCAGGGACCACACTAATCAGCCCCAGCATTTT

clone size: many
J gene: TRBJ2-1
V gene: TRBV20-1
D gene: NA
CDR3 protein: CSASRLAKGYEQFF
CDR3 DNA: TGCAGTGCTAGTAGGCTAGCGAAAGGGTATGAGCAGTTCTTC

clone size: many
J gene: TRBJ2-2
V gene: TRBV24-1
D gene: TRBD2
CDR3 protein: CATSDLGLAGAGELFF
CDR3 DNA: TGTGCCACCAGTGATTTAGGACTAGCGGGAGCCGGGGAGCTGTTTTTT

clone size: many
J gene: TRBJ1-1
V gene: TRBV15
D gene: NA
CDR3 protein: CATSRDSGSEAFF
CDR3 DNA: TGTGCCACCAGCAGAGATTCAGGGAGTGAAGCTTTCTTT

clone size: many
J gene: TRBJ2-7
V gene: TRBV20-1
D gene: NA
CDR3 protein: CSATKRQVWEQYF
CDR3 DNA: TGCAGTGCCACAAAAAGGCAGGTCTGGGAGCAGTACTTC

clone size: many
J gene: TRBJ2-1
V gene: TRBV7-3
D gene: TRBD2
CDR3 protein: CASSRTGGSLNNEQFF
CDR3 DNA: TGTGCCAGCAGCCGGACGGGCGGGAGTCTCAACAATGAGCAGTTCTTC

clone size: NA
J gene: TRBJ2-2
V gene: TRBV12-3/TRBV12-4
D gene: NA
CDR3 protein: CASGSVRDTGELFF
CDR3 DNA: TGTGCCAGCGGTTCGGTACGGGACACCGGGGAGCTGTTTTTT

clone size: NA
J gene: TRBJ2-7
V gene: TRBV28
D gene: TRBD2
CDR3 protein: CASSFFLAGGLYEQYF
CDR3 DNA: TGTGCCAGCAGTTTCTTCCTAGCGGGAGGGCTTTACGAGCAGTACTTC

clone size: many
J gene: TRBJ2-7
V gene: TRBV12-3/TRBV12-4
D gene: NA
CDR3 protein: CASSLLSRIGQYF
CDR3 DNA: TGTGCCAGCAGTTTACTTAGCAGGATTGGGCAGTACTTC

clone size: NA
J gene: TRBJ2-5
V gene: TRBV5-1
D gene: TRBD2
CDR3 protein: CASSESLAGGAETQYF
CDR3 DNA: TGCGCCAGCAGCGAATCACTAGCGGGAGGGGCAGAGACCCAGTACTTC

clone size: many
J gene: TRBJ2-7
V gene: TRBV10-3
D gene: TRBD1
CDR3 protein: CATQGASEQYF
CDR3 DNA: TGTGCCACCCAGGGGGCGAGCGAGCAGTACTTC

clone size: many
J gene: TRBJ2-7
V gene: TRBV5-1
D gene: TRBD2
CDR3 protein: CASSPGPPTSGNEQYF
CDR3 DNA: TGCGCCAGCAGCCCTGGCCCTCCGACTAGCGGGAACGAGCAGTACTTC

clone size: few
J gene: TRBJ2-6
V gene: TRBV10-2
D gene: NA
CDR3 protein: CASSEHGAGANVLTF
CDR3 DNA: TGCGCCAGCAGTGAGCATGGGGCTGGGGCCAACGTCCTGACTTTC

clone size: few
J gene: TRBJ1-4
V gene: TRBV12-3/TRBV12-4
D gene: TRBD1
CDR3 protein: CASSHRGLYEKLFF
CDR3 DNA: TGTGCCAGCAGCCACAGGGGGCTCTATGAAAAACTGTTTTTT

clone size: many
J gene: TRBJ2-7
V gene: TRBV20-1
D gene: TRBD1
CDR3 protein: CSAREMPGTAYEQYF
CDR3 DNA: TGCAGTGCTAGAGAGATGCCGGGGACAGCCTACGAGCAGTACTTC

clone size: NA
J gene: TRBJ2-3
V gene: TRBV30
D gene: TRBD2
CDR3 protein: CAWSGGRAGRDTQYF
CDR3 DNA: TGTGCCTGGAGCGGCGGGAGGGCCGGTCGGGATACGCAGTATTTT

clone size: many
J gene: TRBJ2-7
V gene: TRBV30
D gene: TRBD2
CDR3 protein: CAWSVRTSGRTYEQYF
CDR3 DNA: TGTGCCTGGAGTGTTCGGACTAGCGGGAGAACCTACGAGCAGTACTTC

clone size: NA
J gene: TRBJ2-7
V gene: TRBV4-1
D gene: TRBD1
CDR3 protein: CASSQNRGTYEQYF
CDR3 DNA: TGCGCCAGCAGCCAAAACAGGGGAACCTACGAGCAGTACTTC

clone size: many
J gene: TRBJ2-3
V gene: TRBV7-9
D gene: NA
CDR3 protein: CASSPGAVGTDTQYF
CDR3 DNA: TGTGCCAGCAGTCCCGGGGCGGTGGGCACAGATACGCAGTATTTT

clone size: few
J gene: TRBJ1-5
V gene: TRBV28
D gene: NA
CDR3 protein: CASRPPSYLPPSNQPQHF
CDR3 DNA: TGTGCCAGCAGACCCCCCTCGTACCTACCCCCAAGCAATCAGCCCCAGCATTTT

clone size: many
J gene: TRBJ1-3
V gene: TRBV7-9
D gene: NA
CDR3 protein: CASSLGTATGNTIYF
CDR3 DNA: TGTGCCAGCAGCTTAGGGACAGCTACTGGAAACACCATATATTTT

clone size: NA
J gene: TRBJ2-7
V gene: TRBV27
D gene: TRBD2
CDR3 protein: CASSLSGAGGPFEQYF
CDR3 DNA: TGTGCCAGCAGTTTATCTGGCGCGGGGGGCCCCTTCGAGCAGTACTTC

clone size: many
J gene: TRBJ1-1
V gene: TRBV27
D gene: NA
CDR3 protein: CASQDPESGGTEAFF
CDR3 DNA: TGTGCCAGCCAGGACCCGGAAAGTGGAGGCACTGAAGCTTTCTTT

clone size: few
J gene: TRBJ1-6
V gene: TRBV30
D gene: TRBD1
CDR3 protein: CAWRPGTGTYNSPLHF
CDR3 DNA: TGTGCCTGGAGGCCCGGGACAGGGACCTATAATTCACCCCTCCACTTT

clone size: many
J gene: TRBJ1-1
V gene: TRBV9
D gene: NA
CDR3 protein: CASSVGHLRSTEAFF
CDR3 DNA: TGTGCCAGCAGCGTGGGACATCTTAGGAGCACTGAAGCTTTCTTT

clone size: many
J gene: TRBJ2-2
V gene: TRBV11-2
D gene: TRBD1
CDR3 protein: CASRSDRGRRAGELFF
CDR3 DNA: TGTGCCAGCAGGTCTGACAGGGGGCGGCGGGCCGGGGAGCTGTTTTTT

clone size: NA
J gene: TRBJ2-2
V gene: TRBV6-2/TRBV6-3
D gene: TRBD2
CDR3 protein: CASSYDRTSGRRAGELFF
CDR3 DNA: TGTGCCAGCAGTTACGATAGGACTAGCGGGAGGAGAGCCGGGGAGCTGTTTTTT

clone size: NA
J gene: TRBJ1-1
V gene: TRBV2
D gene: NA
CDR3 protein: CASSRGGEAFF
CDR3 DNA: TGTGCCAGCTCGAGAGGAGGTGAAGCTTTCTTT